The entry below describes one TCR beta chain. Profiled with immunoSEQ multiplex PCR; TCRdb holds only in-frame clones, not every one. The repertoire includes roughly 410,000 clones, 95% of them detected once, and about 0.02% sits in the top ten. The data stem from a study of shared T cell receptors in the human thymus. The CDR3 has 16 amino acids. CDR1 is MNHNY, CDR2 SVGAGI, per germline (reference sequence). The junction had 13 bases not matched to a gene; V was cut back by 5 bases and J by 8 bases. Sequencing was carried out using thymocytes. This chain connects TRBV6-6 to TRBJ2-1; 9 nucleotides line up with TRBD2. This clonotype was obtained from a human donor. The CDR3 loop reads CASSAHRLAGCHEQFF. For the CDR3, the DNA is TGTGCCAGCAGTGCTCATAGGCTAGCGGGATGTCATGAGCAGTTCTTC.